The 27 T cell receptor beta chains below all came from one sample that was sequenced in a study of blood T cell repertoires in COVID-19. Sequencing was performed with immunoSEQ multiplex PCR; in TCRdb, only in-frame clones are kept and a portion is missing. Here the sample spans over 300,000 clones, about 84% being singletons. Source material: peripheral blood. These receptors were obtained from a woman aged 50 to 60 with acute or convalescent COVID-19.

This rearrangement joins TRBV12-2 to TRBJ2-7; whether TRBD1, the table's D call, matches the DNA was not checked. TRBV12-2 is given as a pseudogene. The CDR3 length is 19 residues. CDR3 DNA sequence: TGTGCAAGTCGCTTAGAAAGCGAGAGAGTTACGACAGGAAAATACGAGCAGTACTTC. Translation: CASRLESERVTTGKYEQYF.

Written as DNA, the CDR3 is TGTGCCAGCAGCCAAGGGTTGGCGGGAGTGTATCTGAATGAGCAGTTCTTC. Translated, it gives CASSQGLAGVYLNEQFF. This chain links TRBV14 with TRBJ2-1; 7 bases line up with TRBD2. Germline CDR1 SGHDN, CDR2 FVKESK. V shed 1 base and J 7 bases; nucleotides not matched to a gene: 13. The CDR3 covers 17 residues.

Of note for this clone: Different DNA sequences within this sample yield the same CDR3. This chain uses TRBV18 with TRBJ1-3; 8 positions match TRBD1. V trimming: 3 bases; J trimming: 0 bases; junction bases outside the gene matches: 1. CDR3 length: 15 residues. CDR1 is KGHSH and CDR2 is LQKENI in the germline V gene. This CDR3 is CASSPTGGSGNTIYF. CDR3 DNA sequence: TGTGCCAGCTCACCTACAGGGGGCTCTGGAAACACCATATATTTT.

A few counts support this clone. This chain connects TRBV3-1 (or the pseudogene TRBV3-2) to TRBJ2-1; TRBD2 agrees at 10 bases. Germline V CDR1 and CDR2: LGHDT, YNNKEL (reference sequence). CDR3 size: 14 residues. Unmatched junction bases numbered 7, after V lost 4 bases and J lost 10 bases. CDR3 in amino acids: CASSRSWTSGEQFF. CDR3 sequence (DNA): TGTGCCAGCAGCCGAAGTTGGACTAGCGGAGAGCAGTTCTTC.

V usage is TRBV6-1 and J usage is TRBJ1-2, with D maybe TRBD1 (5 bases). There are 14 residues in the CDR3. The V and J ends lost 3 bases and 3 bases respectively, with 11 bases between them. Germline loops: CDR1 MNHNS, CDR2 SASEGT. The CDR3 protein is CASSERGGYYGYTF. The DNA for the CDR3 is TGTGCCAGCAGTGAGCGGGGCGGTTACTATGGCTACACCTTC.

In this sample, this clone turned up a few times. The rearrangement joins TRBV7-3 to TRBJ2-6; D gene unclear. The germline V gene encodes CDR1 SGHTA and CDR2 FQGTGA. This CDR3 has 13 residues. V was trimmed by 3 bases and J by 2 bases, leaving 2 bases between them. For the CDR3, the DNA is TGTGCCAGCAGCTTTACTGGGGCCAACGTCCTGACTTTC. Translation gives CASSFTGANVLTF.

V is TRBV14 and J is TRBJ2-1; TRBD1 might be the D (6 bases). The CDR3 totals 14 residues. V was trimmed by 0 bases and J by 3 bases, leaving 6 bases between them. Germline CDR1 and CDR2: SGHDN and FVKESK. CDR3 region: CASSQEQGYNEQFF. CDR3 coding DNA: TGTGCCAGCAGCCAAGAACAGGGCTACAATGAGCAGTTCTTC.

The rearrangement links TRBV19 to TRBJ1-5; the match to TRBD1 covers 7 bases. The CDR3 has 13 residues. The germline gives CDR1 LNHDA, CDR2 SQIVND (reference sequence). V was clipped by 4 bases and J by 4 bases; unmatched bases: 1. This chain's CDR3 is CASSKTGNQPQHF. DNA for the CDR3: TGTGCCAGTAGTAAGACAGGGAATCAGCCCCAGCATTTT.

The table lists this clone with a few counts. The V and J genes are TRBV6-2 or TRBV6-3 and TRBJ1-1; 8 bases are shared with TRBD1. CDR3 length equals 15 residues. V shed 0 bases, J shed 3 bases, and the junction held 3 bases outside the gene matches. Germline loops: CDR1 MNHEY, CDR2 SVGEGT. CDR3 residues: CASSYSDRAHTEAFF. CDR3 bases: TGTGCCAGCAGTTACTCGGACAGGGCTCACACTGAAGCTTTCTTT.

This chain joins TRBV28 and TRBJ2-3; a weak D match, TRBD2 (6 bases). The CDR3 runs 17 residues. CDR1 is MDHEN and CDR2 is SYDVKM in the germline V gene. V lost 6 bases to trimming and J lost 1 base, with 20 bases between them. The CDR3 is CASSYQAIAVRTDTQYF. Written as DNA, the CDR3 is TGTGCCAGCAGCTATCAAGCAATAGCGGTTCGCACAGATACGCAGTATTTT.

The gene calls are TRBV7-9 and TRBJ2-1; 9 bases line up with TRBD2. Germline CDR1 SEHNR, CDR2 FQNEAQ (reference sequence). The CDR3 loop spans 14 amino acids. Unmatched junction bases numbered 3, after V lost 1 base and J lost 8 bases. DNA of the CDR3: TGTGCCAGCAGCTTAGGACTAGCGGCTGATGAGCAGTTCTTC. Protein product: CASSLGLAADEQFF.

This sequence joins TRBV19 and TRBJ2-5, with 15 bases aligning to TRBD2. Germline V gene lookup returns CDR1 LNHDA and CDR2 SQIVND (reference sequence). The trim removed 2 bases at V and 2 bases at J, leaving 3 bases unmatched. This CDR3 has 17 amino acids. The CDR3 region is CASSIRGLAGGQETQYF. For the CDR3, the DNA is TGTGCCAGTAGTATACGGGGACTAGCGGGAGGACAAGAGACCCAGTACTTC.

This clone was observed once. CDR3 protein: CASSPREQGGKTQYF. The CDR3 DNA reads as TGTGCCAGCTCACCGAGGGAACAGGGTGGGAAGACCCAGTACTTC. The chain links TRBV18 to TRBJ2-5; possibly TRBD1 for D (6 bases). Trimming left V 3 bases short and J 6 bases short, with 17 bases between. The CDR3 runs to 15 residues. Germline V gene lookup returns CDR1 KGHSH and CDR2 LQKENI.

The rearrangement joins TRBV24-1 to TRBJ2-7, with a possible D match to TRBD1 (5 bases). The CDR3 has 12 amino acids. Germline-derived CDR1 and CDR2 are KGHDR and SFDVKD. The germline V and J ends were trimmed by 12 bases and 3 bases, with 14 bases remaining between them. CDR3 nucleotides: TGTGCCGTCTCCCCTCAGGGCTACGAGCAGTACTTC. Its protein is CAVSPQGYEQYF.

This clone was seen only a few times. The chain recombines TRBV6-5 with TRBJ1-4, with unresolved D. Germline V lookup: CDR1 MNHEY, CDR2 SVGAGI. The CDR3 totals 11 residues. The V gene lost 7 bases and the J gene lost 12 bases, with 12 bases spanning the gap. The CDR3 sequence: CASTVERQLFF. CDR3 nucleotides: TGTGCCAGCACGGTAGAACGTCAACTGTTTTTT.

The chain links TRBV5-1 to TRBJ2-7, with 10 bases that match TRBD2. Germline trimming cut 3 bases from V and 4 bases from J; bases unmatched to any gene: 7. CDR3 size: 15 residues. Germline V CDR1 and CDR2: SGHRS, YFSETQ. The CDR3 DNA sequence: TGCGCCAGCAGCTCGGGCTCTAGCGGGAGTTACGAGCAGTACTTC. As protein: CASSSGSSGSYEQYF.

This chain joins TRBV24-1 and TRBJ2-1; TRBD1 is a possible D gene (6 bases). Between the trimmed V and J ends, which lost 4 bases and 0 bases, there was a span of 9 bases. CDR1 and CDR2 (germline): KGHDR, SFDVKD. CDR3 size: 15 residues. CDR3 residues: CATSEGGSSYNEQFF. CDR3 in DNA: TGTGCCACCAGTGAAGGGGGAAGCTCCTACAATGAGCAGTTCTTC.

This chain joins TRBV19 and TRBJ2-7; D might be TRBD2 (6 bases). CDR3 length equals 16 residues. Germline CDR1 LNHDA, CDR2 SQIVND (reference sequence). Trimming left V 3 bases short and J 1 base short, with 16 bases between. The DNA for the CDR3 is TGTGCCAGTAGTATTTGGGGGGTGAGCGGATCCTACGAGCAGTACTTC. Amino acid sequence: CASSIWGVSGSYEQYF.

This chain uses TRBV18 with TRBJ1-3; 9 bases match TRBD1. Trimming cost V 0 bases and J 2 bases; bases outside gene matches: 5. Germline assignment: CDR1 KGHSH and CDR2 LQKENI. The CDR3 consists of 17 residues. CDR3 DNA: TGTGCCAGCTCACCACCTGGACAGGGGATCACTGGAAACACCATATATTTT. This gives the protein CASSPPGQGITGNTIYF.

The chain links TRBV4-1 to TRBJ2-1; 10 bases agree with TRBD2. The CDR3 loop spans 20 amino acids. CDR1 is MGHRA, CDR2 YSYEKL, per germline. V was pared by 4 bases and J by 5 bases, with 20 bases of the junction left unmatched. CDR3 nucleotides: TGCGCCAGCAGCCTACTATCTTTCCCTGTGGGGACTAGCGCCGACAATGAGCAGTTCTTC. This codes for CASSLLSFPVGTSADNEQFF.

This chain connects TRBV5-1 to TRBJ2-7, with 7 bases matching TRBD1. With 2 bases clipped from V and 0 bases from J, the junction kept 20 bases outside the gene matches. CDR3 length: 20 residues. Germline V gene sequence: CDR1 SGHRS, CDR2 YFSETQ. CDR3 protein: CASSFIAGGKFLTSSYEQYF. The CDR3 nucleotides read TGCGCCAGCAGCTTTATTGCAGGGGGAAAATTCCTCACTAGCTCCTACGAGCAGTACTTC.

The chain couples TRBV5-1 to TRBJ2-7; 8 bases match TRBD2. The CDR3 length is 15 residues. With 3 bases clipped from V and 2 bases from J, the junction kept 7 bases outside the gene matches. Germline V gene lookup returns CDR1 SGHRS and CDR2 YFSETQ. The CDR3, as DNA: TGCGCCAGCAGCTGGTCGCTAGCGGGTACCTACGAGCAGTACTTC. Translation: CASSWSLAGTYEQYF.

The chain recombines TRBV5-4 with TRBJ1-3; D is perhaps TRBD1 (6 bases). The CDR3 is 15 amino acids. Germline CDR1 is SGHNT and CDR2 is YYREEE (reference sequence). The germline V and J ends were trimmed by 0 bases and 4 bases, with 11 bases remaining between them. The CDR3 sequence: CASSLGRQGGNTIYF. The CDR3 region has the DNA TGTGCCAGCAGCTTGGGGCGTCAGGGGGGAAACACCATATATTTT.

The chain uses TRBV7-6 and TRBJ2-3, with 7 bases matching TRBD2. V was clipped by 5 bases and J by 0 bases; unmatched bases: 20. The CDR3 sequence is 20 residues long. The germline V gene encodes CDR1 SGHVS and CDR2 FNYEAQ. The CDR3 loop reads CASSPFYSGGWDPSTDTQYF. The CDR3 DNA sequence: TGTGCCAGCAGCCCGTTTTATTCGGGAGGATGGGACCCTAGCACAGATACGCAGTATTTT.

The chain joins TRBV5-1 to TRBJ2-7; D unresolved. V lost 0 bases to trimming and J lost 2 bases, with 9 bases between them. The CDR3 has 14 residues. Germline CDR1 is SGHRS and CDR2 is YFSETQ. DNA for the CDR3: TGCGCCAGCAGCTTGGTGGCACAGACCTACGAGCAGTACTTC. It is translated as CASSLVAQTYEQYF. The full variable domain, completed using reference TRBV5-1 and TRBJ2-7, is KAGVTQTPRYLIKTRGQQVTLSCSPISGHRSVSWYQQTPGQGLQFLFEYFSETQRNKGNFPGRFSGRQFSNSRSEMNVSTLELGDSALYLCASSLVAQTYEQYFGPGTRLTVT.

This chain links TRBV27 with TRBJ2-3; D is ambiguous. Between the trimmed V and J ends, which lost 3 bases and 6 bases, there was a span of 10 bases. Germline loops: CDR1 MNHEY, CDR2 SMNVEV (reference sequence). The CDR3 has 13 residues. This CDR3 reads CASSFYQADTQYF. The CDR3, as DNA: TGTGCCAGCAGTTTTTACCAGGCGGATACGCAGTATTTT.

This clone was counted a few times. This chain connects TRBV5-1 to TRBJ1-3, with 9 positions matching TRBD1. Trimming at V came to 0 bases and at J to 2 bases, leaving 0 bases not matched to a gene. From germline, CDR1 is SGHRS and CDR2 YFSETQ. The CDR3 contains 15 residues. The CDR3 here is CASSLGDRAGNTIYF. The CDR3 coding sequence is TGCGCCAGCAGCTTGGGGGACAGGGCTGGAAACACCATATATTTT.